This T cell receptor (beta chain) is drawn from a study of T cell responses to AZD1222 COVID-19 vaccine. Germline CDR1 and CDR2: SGHDT and YYEEEE. The V and J ends lost 0 bases and 2 bases respectively, with 15 bases between them. This CDR3 is 18 amino acids long. Sequencing was performed with immunoSEQ multiplex PCR; in TCRdb, only in-frame clones are kept and a portion is missing. The sample carries some 140,000 clones, approximately 88% recorded once. Sequences were derived from peripheral blood, sampled 28 days after the second AZD1222 dose. The V and J genes are TRBV5-6 and TRBJ2-6; D possibly corresponds to TRBD1 (6 bases). This clonotype was sampled from an adult who received the AZD1222 COVID-19 vaccine. In DNA form, the CDR3 reads TGTGCCAGCAGCTTGGAACAGGGTTGGAAGCCTGGGGCCAACGTCCTGACTTTC. Translating it yields CASSLEQGWKPGANVLTF.